This TCR beta chain was documented in a study of shared clonotypes between healthy human individuals. Findings and caveats of the study: Clonotypes that were shared across a handful of donors made up around 5.5% of naive CD4 clonotypes. An effect of sequencing depth on clonotype sharing among donors was expected.

This clone has more than one count but fewer than ten. Its matching antigen is unknown. As defined, naive CD8 cells were CD45RO-negative and positively selected for CCR7, with terminally differentiated effector memory CD45RA+ cells excluded. Trimming pared 4 bases from V and 9 bases from J, leaving 10 bases between. CDR1 WNHNN and CDR2 SYGVQD come from the germline V gene (reference sequence). The CDR3 extends over 12 amino acids. Sequencing was performed with immunoSEQ multiplex PCR; in TCRdb, only in-frame clones are kept and a portion is missing. The repertoire holds under 1 million clones, with over 90% as singletons.

This receptor was identified in a man aged 25-45 years in good health. V and J are TRBV10-1 and TRBJ2-1; maybe TRBD1 (5 bases). What was sequenced was naive CD8+ T cells sorted from blood. The CDR3 region has the DNA TGCGCCAGCAGTGTCCGAAGGGGTGAGCAGTTCTTC. Amino acids: CASSVRRGEQFF.